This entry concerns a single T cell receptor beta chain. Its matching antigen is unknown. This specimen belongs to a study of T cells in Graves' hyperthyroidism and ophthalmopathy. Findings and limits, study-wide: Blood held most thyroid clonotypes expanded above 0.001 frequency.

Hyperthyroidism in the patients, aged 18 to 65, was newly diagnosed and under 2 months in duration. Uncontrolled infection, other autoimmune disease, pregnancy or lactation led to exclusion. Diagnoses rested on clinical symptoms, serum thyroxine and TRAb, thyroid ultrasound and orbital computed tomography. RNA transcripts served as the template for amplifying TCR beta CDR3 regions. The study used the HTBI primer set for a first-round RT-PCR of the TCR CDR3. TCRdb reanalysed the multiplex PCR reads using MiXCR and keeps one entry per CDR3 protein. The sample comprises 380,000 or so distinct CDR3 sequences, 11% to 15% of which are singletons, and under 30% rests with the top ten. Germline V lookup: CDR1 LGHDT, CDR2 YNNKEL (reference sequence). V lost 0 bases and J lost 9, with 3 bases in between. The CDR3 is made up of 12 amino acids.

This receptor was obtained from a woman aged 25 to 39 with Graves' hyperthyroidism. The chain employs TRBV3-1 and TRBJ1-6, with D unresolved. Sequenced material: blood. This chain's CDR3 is CASSQEGSPLHF. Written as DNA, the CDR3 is TGTGCCAGCAGCCAAGAAGGTTCACCCCTCCACTTT.